The source of this TCR beta chain is a study of cytomegalovirus exposure and HLA in healthy donors. Study observations and caveats: By a later analysis, the bulk of CMV-associated TCR beta chains appeared HLA-restricted.

The CDR3 length is 14 residues. Unmatched junction bases numbered 3, after V lost 2 bases and J lost 5 bases. Germline V gives CDR1 SGHNT, CDR2 YYREEE (reference sequence). Turning to this clone: Its antigen is unidentified.

A multiplex PCR was run with 60 Vbeta primers and 13 Jbeta primers. The data were produced by immunoSEQ multiplex PCR, yet TCRdb's version contains in-frame clones alone and is incomplete. Here the sample spans 150,000 to 200,000 clones, approximately 67% being singletons. The sequenced sample consisted of PBMCs. The chain employs TRBV5-4 and TRBJ2-7; TRBD1 matches 11 bases. The clonotype originates from a man aged 40-49 years in good health and CMV-seronegative. CDR3 coding DNA: TGTGCCAGCAGCTTTGGGACAGGGGGAGACGAGCAGTACTTC. It codes for CASSFGTGGDEQYF. The complete variable domain, with remaining parts taken from reference TRBV5-4 and TRBJ2-7, reads ETGVTQSPTHLIKTRGQQVTLRCSSQSGHNTVSWYQQALGQGPQFIFQYYREEENGRGNFPPRFSGLQFPNYSSELNVNALELDDSALYLCASSFGTGGDEQYFGPGTRLTVT.